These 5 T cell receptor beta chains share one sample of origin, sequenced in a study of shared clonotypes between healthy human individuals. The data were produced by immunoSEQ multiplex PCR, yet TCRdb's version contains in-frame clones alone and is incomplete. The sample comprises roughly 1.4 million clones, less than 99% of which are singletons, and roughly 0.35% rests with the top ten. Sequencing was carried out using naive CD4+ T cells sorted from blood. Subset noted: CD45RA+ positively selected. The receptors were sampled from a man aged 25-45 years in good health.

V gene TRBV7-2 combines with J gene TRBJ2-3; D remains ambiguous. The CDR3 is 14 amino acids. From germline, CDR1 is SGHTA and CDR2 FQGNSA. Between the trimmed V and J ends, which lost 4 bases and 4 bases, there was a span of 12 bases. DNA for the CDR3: TGTGCCAGCAGCTCCGGACGAGGCCCAGATACGCAGTATTTT. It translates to CASSSGRGPDTQYF.

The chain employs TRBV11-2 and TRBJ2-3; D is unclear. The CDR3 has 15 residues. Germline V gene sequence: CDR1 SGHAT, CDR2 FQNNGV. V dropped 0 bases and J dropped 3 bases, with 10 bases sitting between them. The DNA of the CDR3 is TGTGCCAGCAGCTTAGATTCGGCCAGAACAGATACGCAGTATTTT. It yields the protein CASSLDSARTDTQYF.

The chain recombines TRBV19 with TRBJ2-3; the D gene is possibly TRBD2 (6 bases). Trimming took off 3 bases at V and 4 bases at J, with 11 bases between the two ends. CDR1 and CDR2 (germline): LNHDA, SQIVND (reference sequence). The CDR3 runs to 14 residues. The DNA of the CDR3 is TGTGCCAGTAGTATCGGAGGGAGCGCAGATACGCAGTATTTT. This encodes CASSIGGSADTQYF.

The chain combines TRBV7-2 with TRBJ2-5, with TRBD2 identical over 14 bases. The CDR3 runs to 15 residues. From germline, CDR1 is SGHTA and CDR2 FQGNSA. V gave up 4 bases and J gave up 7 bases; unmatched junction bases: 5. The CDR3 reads CASSSGTSGRATQYF. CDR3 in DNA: TGTGCCAGCAGCTCCGGGACTAGCGGGAGAGCGACCCAGTACTTC.

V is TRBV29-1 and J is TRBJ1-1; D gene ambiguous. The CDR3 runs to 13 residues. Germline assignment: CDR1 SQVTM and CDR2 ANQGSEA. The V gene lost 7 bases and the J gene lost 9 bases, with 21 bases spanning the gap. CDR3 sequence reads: CSGGSQIGYKAFF. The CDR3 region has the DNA TGCAGCGGGGGTAGTCAGATTGGTTACAAAGCTTTCTTT.